A single sample is the source of the 26 T cell receptor beta chains below, sequenced in a study of blood T cells in healthy people across ages. Then a second PCR, running about 7 to 11 cycles, was carried out with a sample-barcoded 5' primer and a J-beta primer mix. TCRdb re-called the 5' RACE reads through MiXCR, storing one row per CDR3 protein. The data hold fewer than 800,000 distinct CDR3 sequences, with about 32% observed a single time. The sample comprised blood. These receptors all come from a woman of 80 years or more in good health.

This clonotype showed up many times. This chain joins TRBV7-2 and TRBJ2-7, with TRBD2 matching 14 bases. Germline V lookup: CDR1 SGHTA, CDR2 FQGNSA. V lost 5 bases and J lost 7; bases outside the gene matches: 7. CDR3 length: 15 residues. For the CDR3, the DNA is TGTGCCAGCAGCCCGACTAGCGGGGGGGTTGGAGAGCAGTACTTC. Protein: CASSPTSGGVGEQYF.

This clonotype was seen repeatedly, ten times or more. At one of its ends the junction is not consistent with the germline gene, which may arise from a read error. The CDR3 DNA reads as TGCGCCAGCAGCTTGGGACAGGGGGACGGCTACACCTTC. This sequence encodes CASSLGQGDGYTF. The rearrangement joins TRBV7-2 to TRBJ1-2; 11 bases are shared with TRBD1. The CDR3 has 13 amino acids. Germline V gives CDR1 SGHTA, CDR2 FQGNSA.

This clonotype was recorded at least ten times. The V call is TRBV5-1, the J call TRBJ2-1, with unresolved D. With 1 base removed from V and 4 bases from J, the gap between germline ends came to 12 bases. This CDR3 is 15 amino acids long. Germline lookup yields CDR1 SGHRS and CDR2 YFSETQ. In DNA, the CDR3 is TGCGCCAGCAGCTTGTCGCGCCAACTGTACAATGAGCAGTTCTTC. Amino acid sequence: CASSLSRQLYNEQFF.

This clonotype appeared many times. The J gene is TRBJ1-6, the V gene TRBV7-2; 7 bases align to TRBD1. Germline V gives CDR1 SGHTA, CDR2 FQGNSA. The CDR3 has 14 amino acids. V lost 8 bases to trimming and J lost 6 bases; unmatched junction nucleotides: 7. CDR3 protein: CASGAGTVNSPLHF. Here the CDR3 DNA reads TGTGCCAGCGGCGCCGGGACAGTTAATTCACCCCTCCACTTT.

V and J are TRBV7-2 and TRBJ2-1; perhaps D is TRBD1 or TRBD2 (5 bases each). The CDR3 totals 17 residues. The germline CDR1 and CDR2 sequences are SGHTA and FQGNSA. V gave up 0 bases and J gave up 0 bases, with 12 bases separating them. For the CDR3, the DNA is TGTGCCAGCAGCTTAGCGCAGGAGAGGGGCTCCTACAATGAGCAGTTCTTC. It is translated as CASSLAQERGSYNEQFF.

This clonotype was picked up many times. The chain uses TRBV5-1 and TRBJ2-3, with 15 bases that match TRBD2. V trimming: 3 bases; J trimming: 2 bases; junction bases outside the gene matches: 7. CDR1 is SGHRS, CDR2 YFSETQ, per germline. The CDR3 sequence is 18 residues long. CDR3 in amino acids: CASSSGLAGGSSTDTQYF. CDR3 bases: TGCGCCAGCAGCTCGGGACTAGCGGGGGGATCATCCACAGATACGCAGTATTTT.

In its sample, this clonotype was seen many times. The chain links TRBV20-1 to TRBJ2-7; D not resolved. V lost 2 bases and J 5 bases, leaving 13 bases between the germline ends. Germline V gives CDR1 DFQATT, CDR2 SNEGSKA (reference sequence). The CDR3 loop spans 13 amino acids. The CDR3 DNA is TGCAGTGCTAGAACCGGCGAGGTTAACGAGCAGTACTTC. It encodes CSARTGEVNEQYF.

The rearrangement links TRBV10-3 to TRBJ2-1, with 7 bases identical to TRBD1. V trimming: 8 bases; J trimming: 8 bases; junction bases outside the gene matches: 9. CDR3 length equals 13 residues. Germline V gene sequence: CDR1 ENHRY, CDR2 SYGVKD. The CDR3 region is CAIETGFKDEQFF. As DNA, the CDR3 is TGTGCCATCGAGACAGGGTTTAAGGATGAGCAGTTCTTC.

A note on this clonotype: This sequence may be a read error, since a much larger clone differs from it by one base. The rearrangement uses TRBV12-3 or TRBV12-4 and TRBJ2-3, with D perhaps matching TRBD1 (5 bases). Trimming took 3 bases from V and 3 from J, leaving 13 bases between them. The CDR3 extends over 15 amino acids. CDR3 DNA sequence: TGTGCCAGCAGTTTGGAGACAGTGTGGACAGATACGCAGTATTTT. It codes for CASSLETVWTDTQYF.

The sample holds many counts of this clonotype. This chain uses TRBV5-1 with TRBJ1-2, with D possibly matching TRBD1 (5 bases). The V end lost 0 bases, the J end lost 6 bases, and 24 bases lay between the germline ends. This CDR3 spans 18 amino acids. The germline V gene has CDR1 SGHRS and CDR2 YFSETQ. The CDR3 sequence: CASSLGWDSLNEKNGYTF. CDR3 coding DNA: TGCGCCAGCAGCTTGGGCTGGGACTCCCTGAACGAGAAAAATGGCTACACCTTC.

This clonotype was observed a single time. A read error is possible here, since a much larger clone lies one base away. The chain links TRBV20-1 to TRBJ2-4; the D is unclear. The J call may be mistaken, given a closer DNA end match to TRBJ2-7. Germline lookup yields CDR1 DFQATT and CDR2 SNEGSKA (reference sequence). The CDR3 consists of 13 residues. CDR3 nucleotide sequence: TGCAGTGCTAGAGGCCACCTACCCTACGAGCAGTACTTC. This codes for CSARGHLPYEQYF.

The chain joins TRBV6-2 or TRBV6-3 to TRBJ1-5; 10 bases agree with TRBD1. The CDR3 extends over 17 amino acids. The V and J ends lost 7 bases and 4 bases, in that order; junction bases with no gene match: 13. Germline CDR1 is MNHEY and CDR2 is SVGEGT. CDR3 sequence: CASNIPPGQGPNQPQHF. The DNA of the CDR3 is TGTGCCAGCAACATTCCTCCGGGACAGGGGCCAAATCAGCCCCAGCATTTT.

With regard to this clonotype: A much larger clonotype is one base distant, so this may be a read error. The gene calls are TRBV6-1 and TRBJ2-3; D ambiguous. Between the trimmed V and J ends, which lost 10 bases and 2 bases, there was a span of 13 bases. CDR1 and CDR2 (germline): MNHNS, SASEGT. The CDR3 covers 13 residues. CDR3 DNA: TGTGCCACATGTGATAGCCCCACAGATACGCAGTATTTT. Encoded protein: CATCDSPTDTQYF.

This clonotype was seen at least ten times. The gene calls are TRBV11-2 and TRBJ2-1; D remains ambiguous. This CDR3 has 13 amino acids. Trimming removed 5 bases at V and 8 bases at J, with 13 bases between. CDR1 and CDR2 from the germline V gene are SGHAT and FQNNGV. CDR3 residues: CASSPDRTYEQFF. The CDR3 nucleotides are TGTGCCAGCAGCCCCGATCGGACCTATGAGCAGTTCTTC.

This clonotype was seen more than once but under ten times. The chain couples TRBV7-2 to TRBJ1-4, with 10 bases aligning to TRBD1. The CDR3 sequence is 14 residues long. J gave up 6 bases and V 5 bases, and 3 bases lay outside the gene matches. The germline V gene has CDR1 SGHTA and CDR2 FQGNSA. CDR3 protein: CASSTDRGHEKLFF. CDR3 coding DNA: TGTGCCAGCAGCACAGACAGGGGGCATGAAAAACTGTTTTTT.

Only a few counts were recorded for this clonotype. The gene calls are TRBV4-3 and TRBJ1-2; possibly TRBD1 for D (5 bases). CDR1 and CDR2 from the germline V gene are LGHNA and YSLEER. This CDR3 has 17 residues. Trimming took 1 base from V and 6 from J, leaving 21 bases between them. The CDR3 sequence is CASSQALGVGGLDGYTF. DNA for the CDR3: TGCGCCAGCAGCCAAGCCCTGGGGGTAGGCGGCTTGGATGGCTACACCTTC.

Many counts were recorded for this clonotype. As DNA, the CDR3 is TGCAGTGCTTCAAGGAGCTTTAGCAATCAGCCCCAGCATTTT. Amino acid sequence: CSASRSFSNQPQHF. The chain carries TRBV20-1 and TRBJ1-5; D call uncertain. The germline CDR1 and CDR2 sequences are DFQATT and SNEGSKA (reference sequence). V was shortened by 5 bases and J by 0 bases, with 11 bases between the two germline ends. The CDR3 length is 14 residues.

This clonotype showed up many times. The V gene is TRBV28, the J gene TRBJ2-1; 7 positions match TRBD2. CDR1 MDHEN and CDR2 SYDVKM come from the germline V gene. V was pared by 7 bases and J by 2 bases, with 5 bases of the junction left unmatched. CDR3 length: 14 amino acids. In DNA, the CDR3 is TGTGCCAGCACCAAGGGAGGGGCCTACAATGAGCAGTTCTTC. Encoded protein: CASTKGGAYNEQFF.

The rearrangement links TRBV25-1 to TRBJ1-5; 7 nucleotides agree with TRBD1. Losses at the gene ends were 6 bases for V and 9 bases for J; bases not matched to a gene: 11. This CDR3 contains 14 residues. Germline values: CDR1 MGHDK, CDR2 SYGVNS. The chain's CDR3 is CASRETGMDRPQHF. The CDR3 bases are TGTGCCAGCAGGGAGACAGGGATGGATCGGCCCCAGCATTTT. Looking up the rest from reference TRBV25-1 and TRBJ1-5 gives the full variable domain: EADIYQTPRYLVIGTGKKITLECSQTMGHDKMYWYQQDPGMELHLIHYSYGVNSTEKGDLSSESTVSRIRTEHFPLTLESARPSHTSQYLCASRETGMDRPQHFGDGTRLSIL.

The sample holds a few counts of this clonotype. V usage is TRBV5-1 and J usage is TRBJ2-7; unclear D gene. CDR1 is SGHRS and CDR2 is YFSETQ in the germline V gene. The length of the CDR3 is 15 residues. V dropped 0 bases and J dropped 4 bases, with 14 bases sitting between them. DNA for the CDR3: TGCGCCAGCAGCTTGGAAGGGCTTAGAGATTACGAGCAGTACTTC. This codes for CASSLEGLRDYEQYF.

The chain links TRBV7-2 to TRBJ2-2; D remains unclear. Germline CDR1 is SGHTA and CDR2 is FQGNSA. With 4 bases removed from V and 4 bases from J, the gap between germline ends came to 10 bases. This CDR3 region has 14 residues. The CDR3 DNA is TGTGCCAGCAGCTGGGTAGCCGCCACCGGGGAGCTGTTTTTT. Translated, it gives CASSWVAATGELFF.

As concerns this clonotype: This may be a read error, as it is one base from a much larger clone. The chain uses TRBV29-1 and TRBJ2-1, with a tentative D call TRBD1 (6 bases). Germline CDR1 SQVTM, CDR2 ANQGSEA. Trimming cost V 0 bases and J 10 bases, with 22 bases left between them. This CDR3 is built from 16 residues. Here the CDR3 reads CSVEEMGANPPYEQFF. Written as DNA, the CDR3 is TGCAGCGTTGAAGAAATGGGGGCGAACCCTCCCTACGAGCAGTTCTTC.

This clonotype was seen more than once but under ten times. A much more abundant neighbour one base away suggests this may be a read error. This rearrangement joins TRBV3-1 to TRBJ2-7, with D hard to call. With the DNA end fitting TRBJ2-4 better, the J assignment may be wrong. CDR1 is LGHDT and CDR2 is YNNKEL in the germline V gene (reference sequence). The CDR3 sequence is 14 residues long. For the CDR3, the DNA is TGTGCCAGCAGCCTCGAGGCCAGCTCGGTCATTCAGTACTTC. Translating it yields CASSLEASSVIQYF.

This clonotype was detected ten times or more. V is TRBV4-2 and J is TRBJ2-7; 8 positions agree with TRBD2. Germline V gene lookup returns CDR1 LGHNA and CDR2 YNFKEQ. This CDR3 region has 15 residues. V trimming: 0 bases; J trimming: 3 bases; junction bases outside the gene matches: 4. CDR3 sequence: CASSQEGGTSYEQYF. The CDR3 DNA is TGTGCCAGCAGCCAAGAGGGGGGGACTAGCTACGAGCAGTACTTC.

The CDR3, as DNA: TGTGCCGCCCGCAGGGACGGGAATCAGCCCCAGCATTTT. Protein product: CAARRDGNQPQHF. The rearrangement links TRBV10-3 to TRBJ1-5; D is perhaps TRBD1 (5 bases). V was shortened by 11 bases and J by 4 bases, with 15 bases between the two germline ends. There are 13 residues in the CDR3. CDR1 is ENHRY, CDR2 SYGVKD, per germline.

This clonotype was counted many times. The chain links TRBV5-4 to TRBJ2-5, with D tentatively TRBD1 or TRBD2 (7 bases each). This CDR3 is built from 15 residues. From germline, CDR1 is SGHNT and CDR2 YYREEE (reference sequence). Trimming took off 3 bases at V and 4 bases at J, with 16 bases between the two ends. CDR3 protein: CASSSADREGETQYF. CDR3 in DNA: TGTGCCAGCAGCTCGGCCGACAGGGAGGGAGAGACCCAGTACTTC.